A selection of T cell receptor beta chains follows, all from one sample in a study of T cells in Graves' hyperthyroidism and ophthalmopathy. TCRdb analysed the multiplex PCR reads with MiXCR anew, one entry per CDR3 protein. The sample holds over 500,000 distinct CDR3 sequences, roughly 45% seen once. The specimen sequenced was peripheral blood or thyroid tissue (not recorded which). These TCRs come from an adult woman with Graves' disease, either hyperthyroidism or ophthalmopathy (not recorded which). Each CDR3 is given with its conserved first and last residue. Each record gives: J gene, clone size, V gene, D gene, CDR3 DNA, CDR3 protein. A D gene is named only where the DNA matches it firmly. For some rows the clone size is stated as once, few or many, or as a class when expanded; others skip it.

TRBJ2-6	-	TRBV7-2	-	TGTGCCAGCAGCTTAGCATCAGGGTTCTCTGGGGCCAACGTCCTGACTTTC	CASSLASGFSGANVLTF
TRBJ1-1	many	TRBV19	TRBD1	TGTGCCAGCAATCAGGGGGCAATCACTGAAGCTTTCTTT	CASNQGAITEAFF
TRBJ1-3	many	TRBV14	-	TGTGCCAGCAGCCAAGACGAAAGTGTAAACACCATATATTTT	CASSQDESVNTIYF
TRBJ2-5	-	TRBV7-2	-	TGTGCCAGCAGTCTGGCTAGCAGGACTCAGACCCAGTACTTC	CASSLASRTQTQYF
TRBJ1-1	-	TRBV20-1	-	TGCAGTGCCACACGGGGAAGGTACACTGAAGCTTTCTTT	CSATRGRYTEAFF
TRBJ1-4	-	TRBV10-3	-	TGTGCCAGCAGAGGGGAGACCCCAAGACTGTTTTTT	CASRGETPRLFF
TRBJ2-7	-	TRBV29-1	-	TGCAGCGTTACCCCGGGGAGCGGTTACTACGAGCAGTACTTC	CSVTPGSGYYEQYF
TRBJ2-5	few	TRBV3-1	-	TGTGCCAGCGGCGGGGCCCAAGAGACCCAGTACTTC	CASGGAQETQYF
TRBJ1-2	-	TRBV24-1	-	TGTGAGTCTGGTGCCTTGTCCAAAGATAGGGTTGGCTACACCTTC	CESGALSKDRVGYTF
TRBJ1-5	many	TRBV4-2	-	TGTGCCAGCAGCCAAGCTTCAGGGAATCAGCCCCAGCATTTT	CASSQASGNQPQHF
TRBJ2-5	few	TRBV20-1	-	TGCAGTGGAGAGGGAGGAGAGACCCAGTACTTC	CSGEGGETQYF
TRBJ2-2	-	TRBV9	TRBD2	TGTGCCAGCAGCGTAGCTACAAAGAGAGGACTAGCGGACACCGGGGAGCTGTTTTTT	CASSVATKRGLADTGELFF
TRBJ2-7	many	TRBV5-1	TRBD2	TGCGCCAGCCGGGGGGGGCCTGTAAACTCCTACGAGCAGTACTTC	CASRGGPVNSYEQYF
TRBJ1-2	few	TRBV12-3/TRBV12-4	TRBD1	TGTGCCAGCACCCCGACAGGGAATTATGGCTACACCTTC	CASTPTGNYGYTF
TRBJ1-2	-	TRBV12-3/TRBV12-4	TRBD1	TGTGCCAGCAGTACACGACAGGGGAGTTATGGCTACACCTTC	CASSTRQGSYGYTF
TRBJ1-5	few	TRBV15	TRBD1	TGTGCCACCAGCAGAGGACAGGGAGGGAATCAGCCCCAGCATTTT	CATSRGQGGNQPQHF
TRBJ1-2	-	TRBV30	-	TGTGCCTGGAGTACATCGGCGGACTTTTATGGCTACACCTTC	CAWSTSADFYGYTF
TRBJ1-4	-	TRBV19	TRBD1	TGTGCCAGTAGTCCGCGGGACAGGACGGATGAAAAACTGTTTTTT	CASSPRDRTDEKLFF
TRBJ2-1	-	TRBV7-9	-	TGTGCCAGCAGCCACCGGGAACGTAACAATGAGCAGTTCTTC	CASSHRERNNEQFF
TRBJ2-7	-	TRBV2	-	TGTGCCAGCACTATCGACGGCAGGCCAGGGCCCTACGAGCAGTACTTC	CASTIDGRPGPYEQYF
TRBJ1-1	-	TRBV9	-	TGTGCCAGCAGCGTAGTTCCGGACATGAACACTGAAGCTTTCTTT	CASSVVPDMNTEAFF
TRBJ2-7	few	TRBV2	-	TGTGCCAGCAGGAAAAGCTTAGGGGCAGGGAGCCACGAGCAGTACTTC	CASRKSLGAGSHEQYF
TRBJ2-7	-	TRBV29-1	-	TGCAGCGTTGCGTACACTTACACCTACGAGCAGTACTTC	CSVAYTYTYEQYF
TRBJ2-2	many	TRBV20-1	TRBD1	TGCAGTGCTAGAGGCGGACAGGACGGCACCGGGGAGCTGTTTTTT	CSARGGQDGTGELFF
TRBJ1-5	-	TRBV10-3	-	TGTGCCATCAGTGACGCCAGAAGAGTCAATCAGCCCCAGCATTTT	CAISDARRVNQPQHF
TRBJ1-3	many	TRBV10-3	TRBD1	TGTGCCATCATGGAGACAGGGGTAAGAACGGCACGGAATACAAACACCATATATTTT	CAIMETGVRTARNTNTIYF
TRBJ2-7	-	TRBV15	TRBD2	TGTGCCGACCCGAGGCGGGAGGGCGAGCAGTACTTC	CADPRREGEQYF
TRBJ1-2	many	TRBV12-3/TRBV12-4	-	TGTGCCAGCAGTCGGACAGAATCCTATGGCTACACCTTC	CASSRTESYGYTF
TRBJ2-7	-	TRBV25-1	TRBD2	TGTGCCAGCAGCCAAGATCTGGGCGGGAGCCCCTACGAGCAGTACTTC	CASSQDLGGSPYEQYF
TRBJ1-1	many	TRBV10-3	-	TGTGCCATACAGGGTTTCGCAACTGAAGCTTTCTTT	CAIQGFATEAFF
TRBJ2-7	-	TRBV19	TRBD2	TGTGCCAGTAGTATCGGAGGACTAGCGTACGAGCAGTACTTC	CASSIGGLAYEQYF
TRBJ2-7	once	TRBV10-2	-	TGCGCCAGCAGCCAAGAACTGAGGGGCGCAAAATTC	CASSQELRGAKF
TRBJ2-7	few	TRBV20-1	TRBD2	TGCAGTGCTAACCCCGCGGGAGGGCCGGACGAGCAGTACTTC	CSANPAGGPDEQYF
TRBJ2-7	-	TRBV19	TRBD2	TGTGCCAGTAGTATAATCGGCGGGGGGCAGAGCTACGAGCAGTACTTC	CASSIIGGGQSYEQYF
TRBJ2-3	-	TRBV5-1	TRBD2	TGCGCCAGCAGCTTACGGACTAGTGGGGACGGAGATACGCAGTATTTT	CASSLRTSGDGDTQYF
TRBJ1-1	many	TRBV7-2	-	TGTGCCAGCAGCTTAAATACAGGACAAGTTTTCTTT	CASSLNTGQVFF
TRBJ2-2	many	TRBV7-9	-	TGTGCCAGCAGCTTCGGGGAGCTGTTTTTT	CASSFGELFF
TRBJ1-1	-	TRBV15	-	TGTGCCACCAGCCGAGCTGAACCTGAAGCTTTCTTT	CATSRAEPEAFF
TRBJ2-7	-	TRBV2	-	TGTGCCAGCTCCAGGATCGTCTCCTACGAGCAGTACTTC	CASSRIVSYEQYF
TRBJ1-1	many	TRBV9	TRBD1	TGTGCCAGCAGCCCTCAGGGGGTGGCCACTGAAGCTTTCTTT	CASSPQGVATEAFF
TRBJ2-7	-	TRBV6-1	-	TGTGCCAGCAGTTTATTGCCAGGGAACTACGAGCAGTACTTC	CASSLLPGNYEQYF
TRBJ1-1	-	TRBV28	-	TGTGCCAGCAGTTCTTTGCAGGGTAGAGCTTTCTTT	CASSSLQGRAFF